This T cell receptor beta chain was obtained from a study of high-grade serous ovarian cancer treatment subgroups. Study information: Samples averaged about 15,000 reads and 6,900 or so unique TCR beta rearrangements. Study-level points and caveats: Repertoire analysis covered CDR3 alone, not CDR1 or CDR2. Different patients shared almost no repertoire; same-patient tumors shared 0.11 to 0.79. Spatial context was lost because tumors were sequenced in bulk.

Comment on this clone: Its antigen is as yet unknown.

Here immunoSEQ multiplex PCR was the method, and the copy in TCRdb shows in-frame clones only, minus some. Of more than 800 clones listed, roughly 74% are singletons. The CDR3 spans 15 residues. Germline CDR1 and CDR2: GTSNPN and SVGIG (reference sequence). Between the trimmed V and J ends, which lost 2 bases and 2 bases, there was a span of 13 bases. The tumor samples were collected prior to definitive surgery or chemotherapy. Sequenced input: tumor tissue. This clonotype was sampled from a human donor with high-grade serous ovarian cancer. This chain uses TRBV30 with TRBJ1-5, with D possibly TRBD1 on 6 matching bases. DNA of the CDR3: TGTGCCTGGAGTAGGGGACAAGAGCGCAATCAGCCCCAGCATTTT. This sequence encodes CAWSRGQERNQPQHF.